Below, 10 T cell receptor beta chains from the same sample are listed, as sequenced in a study of cytomegalovirus exposure and HLA in healthy donors (dated by TCRdb to the late 2010s). Library construction relied on the immunoSEQ multiplex PCR assay. For the multiplex PCR, a mixture combining 60 forward primers for TCR Vbeta segments and 13 reverse primers for TCR Jbeta segments was used. What TCRdb holds here is the immuneACCESS table cut down to in-frame rearrangements. Part of the clones is not present; checked against another copy, under half of the missing clones reflect an unresolved V gene, and the others are unexplained. The sample has around 190,000 clones on record, around 80% of them singletons. Clones ranked in the top ten supply approximately 2% of the sample. Sequencing was performed on PBMCs. The source of these receptors is a man aged 25 to 45 in good health and CMV-seronegative.

This chain links TRBV19 with TRBJ2-4; TRBD2 matches 8 bases. Trimming cost V 5 bases and J 1 base; bases outside gene matches: 4. Germline-derived CDR1 and CDR2 are LNHDA and SQIVND (reference sequence). CDR3 length: 15 residues. CDR3 amino acids: CASSLRTSAKNIQYF. For the CDR3, the DNA is TGTGCCAGTAGTTTAAGGACTAGCGCCAAAAACATTCAGTACTTC.

This clone was recorded a few times. This sequence joins TRBV28 and TRBJ2-3, with TRBD2 as a possible D gene (6 bases). CDR3 length: 15 residues. CDR1 is MDHEN and CDR2 is SYDVKM in the germline V gene. V was clipped by 2 bases and J by 7 bases, with 16 bases between them. CDR3 coding DNA: TGTGCCAGCAGTTTAGGGGGAAGTGGGGGGAATACGCAGTATTTT. Translating it yields CASSLGGSGGNTQYF.

V and J are TRBV28 and TRBJ2-1; 14 positions match TRBD2. Germline CDR1 is MDHEN and CDR2 is SYDVKM. V lost 6 bases to trimming and J lost 6 bases; unmatched junction nucleotides: 13. This CDR3 is built from 18 residues. CDR3 DNA: TGTGCCAGCAGGGAAACGGGACTAGCGGGAGACCGAAGCAATGAGCAGTTCTTC. Amino acid sequence: CASRETGLAGDRSNEQFF.

Written as DNA, the CDR3 is TGTGCCAGCAGTGAGGTCGGGTACTTCCACGAGCAGTACTTC. Its translation: CASSEVGYFHEQYF. V and J are TRBV6-1 and TRBJ2-7; D unclear. Trimming took 3 bases from V and 5 from J, leaving 14 bases between them. CDR1 is MNHNS and CDR2 is SASEGT in the germline V gene. The CDR3 has 14 residues.

The V gene is TRBV10-1, the J gene TRBJ2-3; weak D call: TRBD2 (5 bases). The CDR3 consists of 15 residues. Trimming stripped 3 bases from V and 0 bases from J, with 10 bases between. The V gene's germline CDR1 is WNHNN and CDR2 SYGVQD (reference sequence). CDR3 DNA: TGCGCCAGCAGTGACGGCCAGCGGAGCACAGATACGCAGTATTTT. Translating it yields CASSDGQRSTDTQYF.

In this sample, this clone turned up a few times. The V gene is TRBV5-6, the J gene TRBJ1-1; perhaps TRBD1 as D (6 bases). With 4 bases removed from V and 7 bases from J, the gap between germline ends came to 23 bases. The CDR3 has 16 amino acids. CDR1 is SGHDT and CDR2 is YYEEEE in the germline V gene. The CDR3, as DNA: TGTGCCAGCAGCCGAACCCTCCGAACAGGGTCCGGTGAAGCTTTCTTT. Protein sequence: CASSRTLRTGSGEAFF. Full variable domain (rest looked up from reference TRBV5-6 and TRBJ1-1): DAGVTQSPTHLIKTRGQQVTLRCSPKSGHDTVSWYQQALGQGPQFIFQYYEEEERQRGNFPDRFSGHQFPNYSSELNVNALLLGDSALYLCASSRTLRTGSGEAFFGQGTRLTVV.

V is TRBV4-1 and J is TRBJ2-5, with TRBD2 matching 11 bases. After removal of 0 bases from V and 3 bases from J, the junction contained 12 bases not matched to a gene. The CDR3 totals 19 residues. Looked up from germline, CDR1 is MGHRA and CDR2 is YSYEKL. Written as DNA, the CDR3 is TGCGCCAGCAGCCAAGAGAGTAGTAGCGGGAGGGCCCTCGAAGAGACCCAGTACTTC. It encodes CASSQESSSGRALEETQYF.

The gene calls are TRBV5-6 and TRBJ2-7; 11 bases are a match to TRBD1. Per germline, CDR1 SGHDT and CDR2 YYEEEE. This CDR3 region has 15 residues. Losses at the gene ends were 7 bases for V and 5 bases for J; bases not matched to a gene: 11. The CDR3 region has the DNA TGTGCCAGCTGGCGTTCCGGGACAGGGGGGCACGAGCAGTACTTC. This gives the protein CASWRSGTGGHEQYF.

The rearrangement uses TRBV7-9 and TRBJ1-1, with 7 bases aligning to TRBD1. V lost 0 bases and J lost 1; bases outside the gene matches: 2. The CDR3 length is 15 residues. Germline CDR1 SEHNR, CDR2 FQNEAQ (reference sequence). CDR3 residues: CASSLAGTENTEAFF. CDR3 nucleotide sequence: TGTGCCAGCAGCTTAGCAGGGACAGAGAACACTGAAGCTTTCTTT.

J is TRBJ2-7 and V is TRBV28; TRBD2 matches 7 bases. Losses at the gene ends were 1 base for V and 6 bases for J; bases not matched to a gene: 9. Germline V CDR1 and CDR2: MDHEN, SYDVKM. The CDR3 has 15 amino acids. The DNA of the CDR3 is TGTGCCAGCAGTTTATACGGGCTACCTAGCGGCGAGCAGTACTTC. Protein product: CASSLYGLPSGEQYF.